Shown below are 2 T cell receptor beta chains from a single sample sequenced in a study of STAT3 mutations in large granular lymphocyte leukemia. Broader study findings: Every T-cell large granular lymphocyte leukemia patient had at least one immunodominant TCR beta clonotype.

Sequencing used immunoSEQ multiplex PCR; TCRdb keeps in-frame clones, though not all of them. In the table there are fewer than 700 clones, approximately 45% of which are singletons. These TCRs' antigens remain unknown. Material for sequencing was peripheral blood mononuclear cells. The source of these receptors is a woman aged 45-60 years with T-cell large granular lymphocyte leukemia. Some clones in this sample may be carry-over from other donors' samples.

The chain links TRBV30 to TRBJ2-3, with no clear D. The V gene lost 4 bases and the J gene lost 1 base, with 12 bases spanning the gap. This CDR3 region has 14 residues. CDR1 is GTSNPN and CDR2 is SVGIG in the germline V gene (reference sequence). This CDR3 is CAWKVRSGTDTQYF. The CDR3 nucleotides are TGTGCCTGGAAGGTCAGGAGCGGCACAGATACGCAGTATTTT.

This chain links TRBV7-9 with TRBJ2-3; 7 bases align to TRBD2. This CDR3 spans 16 amino acids. CDR1 is SEHNR, CDR2 FQNEAQ, per germline (reference sequence). V shed 3 bases and J 2 bases; nucleotides not matched to a gene: 8. The CDR3 is CASSLGTMPFTDTQYF. The CDR3 DNA reads as TGTGCCAGCAGCTTGGGGACTATGCCTTTCACAGATACGCAGTATTTT.